These 24 T cell receptor beta chains share one sample of origin, sequenced in a study of T cells in Graves' hyperthyroidism and ophthalmopathy. RNA transcripts served as the template for amplifying TCR beta CDR3 regions. The HTBI primer set was used in a first-round RT-PCR of the TCR CDR3. Each CDR3 protein gets one entry after TCRdb re-called the multiplex PCR reads with MiXCR. The repertoire holds a few hundred thousand distinct CDR3 sequences, with under 25% as singletons. Sequenced material: blood. These receptors were taken from a man aged 18 to 35 with Graves' hyperthyroidism.

This clonotype occurred a few times. V usage is TRBV19 and J usage is TRBJ1-2; perhaps TRBD1 as D (5 bases). CDR1 and CDR2 from the germline V gene are LNHDA and SQIVND (reference sequence). V lost 6 bases, J lost 5 bases, and 16 bases lay in between. The CDR3 is 14 residues long. The CDR3 loop is CASSRGQIQYGYTF. The CDR3 DNA reads TGTGCCAGTAGCCGGGGCCAGATACAATATGGCTACACCTTC.

This clonotype showed up many times. This chain joins TRBV25-1 and TRBJ1-5, with D tentatively TRBD1 (5 bases). Trimming stripped 4 bases from V and 5 bases from J, with 12 bases between. This CDR3 region has 14 residues. Germline V lookup: CDR1 MGHDK, CDR2 SYGVNS. In nucleotides, the CDR3 is TGTGCCAGCAGTGCGTGGGACCGTGATCAGCCCCAGCATTTT. It is translated as CASSAWDRDQPQHF. The variable domain in full, with the rest retrieved from reference TRBV25-1 and TRBJ1-5, is EADIYQTPRYLVIGTGKKITLECSQTMGHDKMYWYQQDPGMELHLIHYSYGVNSTEKGDLSSESTVSRIRTEHFPLTLESARPSHTSQYLCASSAWDRDQPQHFGDGTRLSIL.

As to this clonotype: Germline is not matched at one junction end, which may reflect a read error. DNA for the CDR3: TGTGCCAGCAGAACGCGTCGAAACACTGAAGCTTGCTTT. Its protein is CASRTRRNTEACF. J is TRBJ1-1 and V is TRBV11-3; no clear D gene. CDR3 length: 13 amino acids. Germline CDR1 reads SGHNT; CDR2 reads YENEEA.

This clonotype was seen repeatedly, ten times or more. The chain combines TRBV6-5 with TRBJ1-2; D gene unclear. Trimming left V 2 bases short and J 7 bases short, with 14 bases between. The germline gives CDR1 MNHEY, CDR2 SVGAGI. This CDR3 has 14 residues. Here the CDR3 DNA reads TGTGCCAGCAGTTACGACCCCTTTTGGGGTGGCTACACCTTC. Encoded protein: CASSYDPFWGGYTF.

In this sample, this clonotype turned up many times. This rearrangement joins TRBV11-2 to TRBJ1-1; no clear D. Per the germline V gene, CDR1 is SGHAT and CDR2 is FQNNGV. This CDR3 region has 14 residues. Trimming removed 5 bases at V and 2 bases at J, with 12 bases between. CDR3 in amino acids: CASSPSPANTEAFF. CDR3 nucleotide sequence: TGTGCCAGCAGCCCCAGCCCAGCAAACACTGAAGCTTTCTTT. The full variable domain, completed using reference TRBV11-2 and TRBJ1-1, is EAGVAQSPRYKIIEKRQSVAFWCNPISGHATLYWYQQILGQGPKLLIQFQNNGVVDDSQLPKDRFSAERLKGVDSTLKIQPAKLEDSAVYLCASSPSPANTEAFFGQGTRLTVV.

V and J are TRBV4-1 and TRBJ2-6; possibly TRBD1 or TRBD2 for D (6 bases each). The V gene's germline CDR1 is MGHRA and CDR2 YSYEKL. The V gene lost 2 bases and the J gene lost 4 bases, with 18 bases spanning the gap. The CDR3 length is 18 residues. The CDR3 reads CASSQLGGISTGANVLTF. CDR3 nucleotide sequence: TGCGCCAGCAGCCAACTAGGGGGGATCTCGACAGGGGCCAACGTCCTGACTTTC.

On this clonotype: At one end the junction does not follow the germline gene, possibly because of a read error. The chain carries TRBV6-2 or TRBV6-3 and TRBJ2-7; D remains unclear. Germline V gene sequence: CDR1 MNHEY, CDR2 SVGEGT. The CDR3 has 12 residues. This CDR3 reads CASSYPSHEQYF. The CDR3 DNA reads as TGTGCCAGCAGTTACCCCTCCCACGAGCAGTACTTC.

V and J are TRBV27 and TRBJ2-2; D tentatively fits TRBD1 or TRBD2 (5 bases each). The CDR3 consists of 17 residues. Germline V gene lookup returns CDR1 MNHEY and CDR2 SMNVEV (reference sequence). V was cut by 8 bases and J by 5 bases, with 24 bases left in between. DNA of the CDR3: TGTGCCAGCTCAGGACGGGACCAAACCGCTGGTACCGGGGAGCTGTTTTTT. Translating it yields CASSGRDQTAGTGELFF.

The chain is built from TRBV12-3 or TRBV12-4 and TRBJ1-2; D is perhaps TRBD1 (6 bases). The V end lost 6 bases, the J end lost 7 bases, and 12 bases lay between the germline ends. The CDR3 length is 12 residues. DNA of the CDR3: TGTGCCAGCAGAGACGACAGGCTTGGCTACACCTTC. Protein: CASRDDRLGYTF.

The V and J genes are TRBV20-1 and TRBJ2-5; maybe TRBD2 (6 bases). Trimming removed 1 base from V and 4 bases from J, with 19 bases in between. CDR3 length: 16 residues. The V gene's germline CDR1 is DFQATT and CDR2 SNEGSKA (reference sequence). CDR3 coding DNA: TGCAGTGCTAGAGCCGGGGAGGCAGTCAAAGTAGAGACCCAGTACTTC. Translated, it gives CSARAGEAVKVETQYF.

This clonotype was recorded at least ten times. The V gene is TRBV28, the J gene TRBJ2-5; D assignment may be TRBD1 or TRBD2 (5 bases each). This CDR3 spans 12 amino acids. Germline V lookup: CDR1 MDHEN, CDR2 SYDVKM. Trimming shortened V by 6 bases and J by 4 bases, and 9 bases separated the two germline ends. CDR3 coding DNA: TGTGCCAGCAGAACTGGGACAGAGACCCAGTACTTC. The encoded protein is CASRTGTETQYF.

This clonotype was counted ten times or more. The chain uses TRBV27 and TRBJ1-1; 9 nucleotides match TRBD1. The germline gives CDR1 MNHEY, CDR2 SMNVEV (reference sequence). The CDR3 sequence is 14 residues long. The ends lost 8 bases at V and 3 bases at J; junction bases unmatched: 7. This CDR3 reads CASRRQGGYTEAFF. The CDR3 bases are TGTGCCAGCCGCAGACAGGGGGGTTACACTGAAGCTTTCTTT.

This clonotype was observed many times. The chain has TRBV9 and TRBJ1-2; D is ambiguous. V lost 0 bases, J lost 8 bases, and 11 bases lay in between. Germline CDR1 SGDLS, CDR2 YYNGEE. The CDR3 runs to 13 residues. The CDR3 protein is CASSVAAGLGYTF. The CDR3 DNA reads as TGTGCCAGCAGCGTAGCTGCGGGGTTAGGCTACACCTTC. Variable domain in full (rest from reference TRBV9 and TRBJ1-2): DSGVTQTPKHLITATGQRVTLRCSPRSGDLSVYWYQQSLDQGLQFLIQYYNGEERAKGNILERFSAQQFPDLHSELNLSSLELGDSALYFCASSVAAGLGYTFGSGTRLTVV.

This clonotype appeared many times. The V and J genes are TRBV28 and TRBJ2-7; possible D gene TRBD1, 6 bases. V was shortened by 1 base and J by 2 bases, with 12 bases between the two germline ends. Germline V gives CDR1 MDHEN, CDR2 SYDVKM. The CDR3 is 15 amino acids. The CDR3 reads CASSLFPGDTYEQYF. The CDR3 nucleotides read TGTGCCAGCAGTTTATTTCCCGGGGACACCTACGAGCAGTACTTC.

There are many counts of this clonotype. The chain links TRBV6-1 to TRBJ1-2; D uncertain. This CDR3 region has 14 residues. Germline loops: CDR1 MNHNS, CDR2 SASEGT. Trimming took off 6 bases at V and 5 bases at J, with 16 bases between the two ends. This chain's CDR3 is CASRSLQVGYGYTF. CDR3 nucleotides: TGTGCCAGCAGGAGCCTTCAAGTAGGATATGGCTACACCTTC.

This clonotype was detected many times. This chain joins TRBV6-1 and TRBJ1-6; tentatively, D is TRBD1 (5 bases). The CDR3 loop spans 13 amino acids. In germline, CDR1 is MNHNS, CDR2 SASEGT. V lost 9 bases and J lost 7, with 13 bases in between. CDR3: CASSPGPNSPLHF. The CDR3 DNA sequence: TGTGCCAGTAGTCCGGGACCCAATTCACCCCTCCACTTT.

The chain links TRBV13 to TRBJ2-2; D might be TRBD2 (6 bases). Trimming shortened V by 3 bases and J by 1 base, and 12 bases separated the two germline ends. Looked up from germline, CDR1 is PRHDT and CDR2 is FYEKMQ (reference sequence). The CDR3 runs 16 residues. CDR3 DNA: TGTGCCAGCAGCTTCTTTTGGCGGGGGAACACCGGGGAGCTGTTTTTT. Residues: CASSFFWRGNTGELFF.

This clonotype was counted many times. The chain joins TRBV28 to TRBJ1-5, with D perhaps TRBD1 (5 bases). V was cut by 5 bases and J by 4 bases, with 12 bases left in between. CDR1 and CDR2 from the germline V gene are MDHEN and SYDVKM. The CDR3 runs to 14 residues. The CDR3 nucleotides are TGTGCCAGCAGTCTGAGGGGCTTTAATCAGCCCCAGCATTTT. It codes for CASSLRGFNQPQHF.

This clonotype was detected only once. The chain employs TRBV7-6 and TRBJ1-1; unclear D gene. Trimming shortened V by 4 bases and J by 3 bases, and 9 bases separated the two germline ends. This CDR3 is 13 amino acids long. Germline assignment: CDR1 SGHVS and CDR2 FNYEAQ. This CDR3 is CASSSGQHTEAFF. In DNA, the CDR3 is TGTGCCAGCAGCTCGGGCCAACACACTGAAGCTTTCTTT.

The chain uses TRBV28 and TRBJ2-7, with 10 bases matching TRBD1. The CDR3 is 14 residues long. Per the germline V gene, CDR1 is MDHEN and CDR2 is SYDVKM. The V segment lost 7 bases and the J segment 6 bases; nucleotides outside the gene matches: 9. CDR3 DNA sequence: TGTGCCAGCATCCAATGGACAGGGGGGGTCGAGCAGTACTTC. It codes for CASIQWTGGVEQYF.

The V and J genes are TRBV6-5 and TRBJ1-3; no definite D call. This CDR3 contains 16 residues. Germline V gene lookup returns CDR1 MNHEY and CDR2 SVGAGI. Trimming removed 2 bases at V and 4 bases at J, with 15 bases between. The CDR3 region is CASSYLAANGGNTIYF. The CDR3 bases are TGTGCCAGCAGTTACCTCGCTGCAAATGGCGGAAACACCATATATTTT.

There are many counts of this clonotype. The chain couples TRBV19 to TRBJ1-5; 8 nucleotides agree with TRBD1. V was clipped by 2 bases and J by 11 bases; unmatched bases: 2. CDR3 length: 12 residues. Germline loops: CDR1 LNHDA, CDR2 SQIVND (reference sequence). The CDR3 reads CASSINRGAQHF. For the CDR3, the DNA is TGTGCCAGTAGTATAAACAGGGGGGCCCAGCATTTT.

This clonotype was recorded at least ten times. The chain links TRBV28 to TRBJ1-1; 7 bases match TRBD1. This CDR3 is built from 14 residues. The trim removed 5 bases at V and 2 bases at J, leaving 5 bases unmatched. Germline V lookup: CDR1 MDHEN, CDR2 SYDVKM. CDR3 amino acids: CASSTGALNTEAFF. The DNA for the CDR3 is TGTGCCAGCAGTACAGGGGCCCTCAACACTGAAGCTTTCTTT.

This clonotype was recorded at least ten times. The rearrangement links TRBV9 to TRBJ2-5; D ambiguous. Trimming cost V 0 bases and J 5 bases, with 14 bases left between them. CDR1 SGDLS and CDR2 YYNGEE come from the germline V gene. The CDR3 loop spans 15 amino acids. In DNA form, the CDR3 reads TGTGCCAGCAGCGTAGCAGTTTCAAATTGGGAGACCCAGTACTTC. Amino acid sequence: CASSVAVSNWETQYF.